This entry lists 17 T cell receptor beta chains sequenced from one sample in a study of tissue T cells after allogeneic stem cell transplantation. Profiling relied on immunoSEQ multiplex PCR, and the TCRdb table lists in-frame clones only, not all of them. The data show about 22,000 clones, over 60% seen once. Sequenced input: spleen. These receptors were collected from a female BALB/c mouse in good health. Strain haplotype (MHC): H2-d.

With respect to this clone: All gene names here are mouse names. The sequence runs out 1 residue before the end of the CDR3; the remainder is reconstructed from the germline J gene. The V gene is TRBV1, the J gene TRBJ2-4; tentatively, D is TRBD2 (6 bases). The V gene lost 3 bases and the J gene lost 2 bases, with 9 bases spanning the gap. Germline CDR1 and CDR2: NSQYPW and LRSPGD (reference sequence). The CDR3 consists of 14 residues. Here the CDR3 reads CTCSAWGNQNTLYF. CDR3 DNA, as far as it was read: TGCACCTGCAGTGCGTGGGGGAATCAAAACACCTTGTAC. The full variable domain, its missing parts supplied by reference TRBV1 and TRBJ2-4, is VTLLEQNPRWRLVPRGQAVNLRCILKNSQYPWMSWYQQDLQKQLQWLFTLRSPGDKEVKSLPGADYLATRVTDTELRLQVANMSQGRTLYCTCSAWGNQNTLYFGAGTRLSVL.

About this clone itself: Mouse germline and gene names are used. The read stops 1 residue short of the end of the CDR3; the missing end is completed from the germline J gene. The genes are TRBV19 and TRBJ1-2; D remains unclear. The germline CDR1 and CDR2 sequences are FNHDT and SITEND (reference sequence). This CDR3 comprises 11 residues. Between the trimmed V and J ends, which lost 3 bases and 3 bases, there was a span of 3 bases. This CDR3 reads CASSTDSDYTF. The covered CDR3 bases are TGTGCCAGCAGTACCGACTCCGACTACACC.

Turning to this clone: Gene and germline names: mouse. Sequencing ends 1 residue short of the CDR3 end; the germline J gene provides the rest. The chain recombines TRBV2 with TRBJ2-2; TRBD1 aligns across 7 bases. Germline CDR1 reads LGHNA; CDR2 reads YSYQKL. Trimming cost V 2 bases and J 1 base; bases outside gene matches: 4. The length of the CDR3 is 16 residues. The chain's CDR3 is CASSQSGTVNTGQLYF. CDR3 DNA, as far as it was read: TGTGCCAGCAGCCAATCCGGGACAGTAAACACCGGGCAGCTCTAC.

As regards this clone: Each gene name is a mouse one. CDR3: CASGDAGGVETLYF. Incomplete CDR3 DNA: TGTGCCAGCGGTGATGCTGGAGGGGTTGAAACGCTGTAT. The rearrangement links TRBV13-2 to TRBJ2-3; perhaps TRBD1 as D (5 bases). The read finishes 1 residue shy of the CDR3 end, and the germline J gene is used to complete it. Germline V CDR1 and CDR2: NNHNN, SYGAGS (reference sequence). Trimming took 0 bases from V and 6 from J, leaving 11 bases between them. This CDR3 comprises 14 residues.

With respect to this clone: Germline and genes: mouse. The read stops 1 residue short of the end of the CDR3; the missing end is completed from the germline J gene. The chain couples TRBV13-3 to TRBJ2-2; the D is unclear. This CDR3 region has 12 residues. CDR1 and CDR2 from the germline V gene are NNHDY and SYVADS. V lost 3 bases and J 6 bases, leaving 6 bases between the germline ends. CDR3 amino acids: CASSGGPGQLYF. The part of the CDR3 DNA that was read is TGTGCCAGCAGTGGGGGTCCCGGGCAGCTCTAC.

In regard to this clone: Gene names refer to mouse genes. The read terminates 1 residue before the CDR3 end, so the remaining end is supplied by the germline J gene. The chain employs TRBV3 and TRBJ2-4, with TRBD1 matching over 12 bases. V dropped 9 bases and J dropped 2; count of bases not matched to a gene: 3. Germline V lookup: CDR1 SNHLY, CDR2 FYNGKV (reference sequence). This CDR3 spans 14 amino acids. The DNA read from the CDR3 is TGTGCCAGGGGACAGGGGGCGACTCAAAACACCTTGTAC. This encodes CARGQGATQNTLY. The full CDR3 protein reads CARGQGATQNTLYF.

As for this clone: Mouse gene names apply. The observed sequence ends 1 residue before the CDR3 terminus, with the missing tail filled in from the germline J gene. V gene TRBV4 combines with J gene TRBJ2-4; 7 bases are a match to TRBD2. Germline CDR1 and CDR2: LGHDT and YNNKQL (reference sequence). The CDR3 sequence is 14 residues long. Trimming at V came to 6 bases and at J to 1 base, leaving 4 bases not matched to a gene. The covered CDR3 bases are TGTGCCAGCAGTCAAGACTGGGGTCAAAACACCTTGTAC. Translating gives CASSQDWGQNTLY. The whole CDR3 reads CASSQDWGQNTLYF. The complete variable domain, with remaining parts taken from reference TRBV4 and TRBJ2-4, reads ETAVFQTPNYHVTQVGNEVSFNCKQTLGHDTMYWYKQDSKKLLKIMFSYNNKQLIVNETVPRRFSPQSSDKAHLNLRIKSVEPEDSAVYLCASSQDWGQNTLYFGAGTRLSVL.

Concerning this clone itself: Here the gene names and germline are mouse. The DNA ends 1 residue before the CDR3 does, and the rest of the CDR3 is filled in from the germline J gene. The V call is TRBV13-3, the J call TRBJ2-5; the D gene is possibly TRBD1 (8 bases). The CDR3 contains 14 residues. Trimming shortened V by 2 bases and J by 8 bases, and 15 bases separated the two germline ends. Per the germline V gene, CDR1 is NNHDY and CDR2 is SYVADS. The CDR3 DNA, read in part, is TGTGCCAGCAGTGAACAGGGGGGCGCTGGCACCCAGTAC. Protein product: CASSEQGGAGTQY. The whole CDR3 sequence reads CASSEQGGAGTQYF.

Notes on this clone: Mouse germline and gene names are used. The read is 1 residue too short to cover the CDR3 end, so that end is filled in from the germline J gene. V usage is TRBV31 and J usage is TRBJ1-5; D is unresolved. Trimming took off 0 bases at V and 3 bases at J, with 3 bases between the two ends. Germline loops: CDR1 GKSSPN, CDR2 SITVG. This CDR3 is 12 amino acids long. CDR3 loop: CAWSLGNQAPLF. CDR3 DNA (partial): TGTGCCTGGAGTCTGGGCAACCAGGCTCCGCTT. Combining the CDR3 with reference TRBV31 and TRBJ1-5 gives the whole variable domain AQTIHQWPVAEIKAVGSPLSLGCTIKGKSSPNLYWYWQATGGTLQQLFYSITVGQVESVVQLNLSASRPKDDQFILSTEKLLLSHSGFYLCAWSLGNQAPLFGEGTRLSVL.

About this clone: The gene names given are mouse names. The CDR3 extends 1 residue past the end of the read, so its final part is completed from the germline J gene. V gene TRBV13-2 combines with J gene TRBJ2-3; 10 nucleotides align to TRBD2. CDR1 and CDR2 (germline): NNHNN, SYGAGS (reference sequence). CDR3 length: 15 amino acids. J lost 4 bases, V lost 1 base, and 3 bases had no gene match. The CDR3 sequence is CASGDQDWGSETLYF. The CDR3 DNA, read in part, is TGTGCCAGCGGTGATCAGGACTGGGGGTCAGAAACGCTGTAT.

As concerns this clone: Each gene name is a mouse one. The read falls 1 residue short of the CDR3 end, and the missing part is taken from the germline J gene. The chain uses TRBV13-1 and TRBJ2-4, with D unclear. Trimming stripped 1 base from V and 0 bases from J, with 15 bases between. Per germline, CDR1 NSHNY and CDR2 SYGAGN. The CDR3 contains 17 residues. The CDR3 DNA, read in part, is TGTGCCAGCAGTGATTCCCCACCCCGCCATAGTCAAAACACCTTGTAC. The encoded protein is CASSDSPPRHSQNTLY. The whole CDR3 reads CASSDSPPRHSQNTLYF.

The sample holds a few counts of this clone. The gene names here belong to mouse. At the DNA level, this CDR3 is encoded by other sequences in the same sample as well. CDR3 residues: CTCSAQDTQYF. CDR3 bases read: TGCACCTGCAGTGCGCAAGACACCCAGTAC. The rearrangement links TRBV1 to TRBJ2-5; D is ambiguous. The read ends 1 residue early relative to the CDR3; the germline J gene fills the gap. V was cut by 3 bases and J by 3 bases, with 1 base left in between. CDR3 size: 11 residues. Looked up from germline, CDR1 is NSQYPW and CDR2 is LRSPGD (reference sequence). The full variable domain, its missing parts supplied by reference TRBV1 and TRBJ2-5, is VTLLEQNPRWRLVPRGQAVNLRCILKNSQYPWMSWYQQDLQKQLQWLFTLRSPGDKEVKSLPGADYLATRVTDTELRLQVANMSQGRTLYCTCSAQDTQYFGPGTRLLVL.

About this clone itself: Here the gene names and germline are mouse. The CDR3 loop is CAWSLQGNTGQLYF. The part of the CDR3 DNA that was read is TGTGCCTGGAGTCTACAGGGTAACACCGGGCAGCTCTAC. The rearrangement uses TRBV31 and TRBJ2-2; a possible D gene is TRBD1 (6 bases). The missing CDR3 end, 1 residue past where the read stops, is filled in from the germline J gene. The CDR3 contains 14 residues. Germline assignment: CDR1 GKSSPN and CDR2 SITVG. V was clipped by 0 bases and J by 2 bases, with 7 bases between them. Combining the CDR3 with reference TRBV31 and TRBJ2-2 gives the whole variable domain AQTIHQWPVAEIKAVGSPLSLGCTIKGKSSPNLYWYWQATGGTLQQLFYSITVGQVESVVQLNLSASRPKDDQFILSTEKLLLSHSGFYLCAWSLQGNTGQLYFGEGSKLTVL.

As regards this clone: Gene names and germline match the mouse. The read halts 1 residue ahead of the CDR3 end, with the missing end drawn from the germline J gene. This chain connects TRBV19 to TRBJ2-1; the match to TRBD1 covers 10 bases. Losses at the gene ends were 0 bases for V and 6 bases for J; bases not matched to a gene: 6. Germline values: CDR1 FNHDT, CDR2 SITEND (reference sequence). This CDR3 spans 16 amino acids. The sequenced part of the CDR3 DNA is TGTGCCAGCAGTATAGTCCGACAGGGGGCGCTTGCTGAGCAGTTC. It is translated as CASSIVRQGALAEQF. The complete CDR3 sequence is CASSIVRQGALAEQFF.

With regard to this clone: Gene names are the mouse ones. The read ends 1 residue shy of where the CDR3 ends; the end is completed using the germline J gene. V usage is TRBV31 and J usage is TRBJ1-3; possibly TRBD1 for D (5 bases). The CDR3 length is 14 residues. CDR1 is GKSSPN, CDR2 SITVG, per germline. V was trimmed by 1 base and J by 0 bases, leaving 7 bases between them. Incomplete CDR3 DNA: TGTGCCTGGAGTCCGGGGCATTCTGGAAATACGCTCTAT. It yields the protein CAWSPGHSGNTLY. In full, the CDR3 reads CAWSPGHSGNTLYF.

Worth noting for this clone: The genes are named according to mouse. The read stops 1 residue short of the end of the CDR3; the missing end is completed from the germline J gene. V gene TRBV1 combines with J gene TRBJ2-7, with TRBD1 identical over 11 bases. The J segment lost 7 bases and the V segment lost 3 bases, leaving 2 bases of the junction unmatched. CDR3 length equals 13 residues. The germline V gene encodes CDR1 NSQYPW and CDR2 LRSPGD (reference sequence). This CDR3 is CTCSAGQGAEQYF. Partial CDR3 DNA: TGCACCTGCAGTGCTGGACAGGGGGCCGAACAGTAC.

This clone was observed a single time. The gene symbols are mouse symbols. The read ends 1 residue early relative to the CDR3; the germline J gene fills the gap. This sequence joins TRBV4 and TRBJ2-4; TRBD1 matches at 10 bases. Germline V CDR1 and CDR2: LGHDT, YNNKQL (reference sequence). CDR3 size: 13 residues. V gave up 5 bases and J gave up 6 bases; unmatched junction bases: 2. The CDR3 here is CASSPDRGNTLYF. CDR3 DNA, as far as it was read: TGTGCCAGCAGCCCGGACAGGGGGAACACCTTGTAC.